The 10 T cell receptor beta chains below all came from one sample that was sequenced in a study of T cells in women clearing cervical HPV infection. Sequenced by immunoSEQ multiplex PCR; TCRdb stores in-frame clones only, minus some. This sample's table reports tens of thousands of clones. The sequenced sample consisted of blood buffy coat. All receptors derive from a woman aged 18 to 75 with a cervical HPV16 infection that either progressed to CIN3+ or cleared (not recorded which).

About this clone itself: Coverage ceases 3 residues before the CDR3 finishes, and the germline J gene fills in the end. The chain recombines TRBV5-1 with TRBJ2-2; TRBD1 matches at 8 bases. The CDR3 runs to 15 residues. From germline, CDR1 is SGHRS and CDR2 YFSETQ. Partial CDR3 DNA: TGCGCCAGCAGCTTGGGGGGGACAGGTAGTTCACCG. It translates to CASSLGGTGSSP. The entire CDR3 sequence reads CASSLGGTGSSPLFF. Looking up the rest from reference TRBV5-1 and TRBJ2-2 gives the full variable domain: KAGVTQTPRYLIKTRGQQVTLSCSPISGHRSVSWYQQTPGQGLQFLFEYFSETQRNKGNFPGRFSGRQFSNSRSEMNVSTLELGDSALYLCASSLGGTGSSPLFFGEGSRLTVL.

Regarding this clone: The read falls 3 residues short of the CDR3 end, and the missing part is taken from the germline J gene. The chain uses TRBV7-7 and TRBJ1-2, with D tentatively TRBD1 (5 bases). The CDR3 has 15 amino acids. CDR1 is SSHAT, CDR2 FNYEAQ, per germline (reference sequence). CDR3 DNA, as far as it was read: TGTGCCAGCAGCGAAACGGGACTAGCGGGAAGTGAC. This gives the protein CASSETGLAGSD. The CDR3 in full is CASSETGLAGSDYTF.

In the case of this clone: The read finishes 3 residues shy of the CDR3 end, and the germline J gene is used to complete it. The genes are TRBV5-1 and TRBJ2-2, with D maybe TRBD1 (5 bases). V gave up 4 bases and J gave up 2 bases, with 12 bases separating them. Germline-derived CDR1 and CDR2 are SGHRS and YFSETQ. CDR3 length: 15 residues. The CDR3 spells CASSPMDINTGELFF. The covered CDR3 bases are TGCGCCAGCAGCCCTATGGACATCAACACCGGGGAG.

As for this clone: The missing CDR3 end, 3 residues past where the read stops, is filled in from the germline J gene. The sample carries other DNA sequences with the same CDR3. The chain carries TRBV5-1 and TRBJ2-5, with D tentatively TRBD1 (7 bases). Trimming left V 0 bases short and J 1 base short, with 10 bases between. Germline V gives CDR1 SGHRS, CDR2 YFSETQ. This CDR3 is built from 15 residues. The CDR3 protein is CASSLAQGGQETQYF. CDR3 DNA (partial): TGCGCCAGCAGCTTGGCCCAGGGGGGCCAAGAGACC.

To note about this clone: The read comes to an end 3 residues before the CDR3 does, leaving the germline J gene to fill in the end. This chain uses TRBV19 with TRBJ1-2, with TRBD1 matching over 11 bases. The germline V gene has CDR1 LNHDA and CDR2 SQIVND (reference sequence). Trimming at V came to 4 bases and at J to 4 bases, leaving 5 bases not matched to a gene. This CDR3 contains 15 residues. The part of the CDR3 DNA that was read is TGTGCCAGTAGTACGGACAGGGGGCGCGCCTATGGC. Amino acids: CASSTDRGRAYG. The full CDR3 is CASSTDRGRAYGYTF.

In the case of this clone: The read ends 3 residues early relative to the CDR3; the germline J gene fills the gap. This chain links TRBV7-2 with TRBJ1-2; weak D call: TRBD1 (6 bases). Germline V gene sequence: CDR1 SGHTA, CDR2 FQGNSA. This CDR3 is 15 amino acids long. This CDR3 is CASSLADAGAGGYTF. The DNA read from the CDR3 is TGTGCCAGCAGCTTAGCGGATGCGGGGGCGGGCGGC.

The CDR3 region is CASSEALAGVSYNEQFF. CDR3 DNA, as far as it was read: TGTGCCAGCAGTGAAGCGCTAGCGGGAGTGTCCTACAATGAG. This chain connects TRBV2 to TRBJ2-1; 10 positions agree with TRBD2. From the germline J gene comes the end of the CDR3, since the read stops 3 residues before it. The germline CDR1 and CDR2 sequences are SNHLY and FYNNEI. V shed 0 bases and J 1 base; nucleotides not matched to a gene: 3. This CDR3 is built from 17 residues.

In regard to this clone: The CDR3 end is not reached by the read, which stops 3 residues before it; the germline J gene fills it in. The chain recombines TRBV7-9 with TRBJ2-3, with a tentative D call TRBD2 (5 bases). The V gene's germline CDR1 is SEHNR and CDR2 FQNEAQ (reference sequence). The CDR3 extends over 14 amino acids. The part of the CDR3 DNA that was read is TGTGCCAGCAGCCGGACTGCAAGCAATCAGCCG. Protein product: CASSRTASNQP. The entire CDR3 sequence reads CASSRTASNQPQYF.

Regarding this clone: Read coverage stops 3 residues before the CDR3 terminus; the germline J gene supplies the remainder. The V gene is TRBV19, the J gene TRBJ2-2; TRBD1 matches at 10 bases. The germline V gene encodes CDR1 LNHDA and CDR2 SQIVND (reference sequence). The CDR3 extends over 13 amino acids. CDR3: CASSGTGDSPLFF. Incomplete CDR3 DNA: TGTGCCAGTAGTGGGACAGGGGACTCACCG.

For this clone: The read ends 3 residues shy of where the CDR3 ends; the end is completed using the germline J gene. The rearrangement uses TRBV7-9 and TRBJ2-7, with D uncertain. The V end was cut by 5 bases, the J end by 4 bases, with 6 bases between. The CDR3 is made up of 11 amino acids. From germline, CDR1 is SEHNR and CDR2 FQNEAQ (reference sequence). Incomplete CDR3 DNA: TGTGCCAGCAGCAACTTTTACGAG. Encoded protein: CASSNFYE. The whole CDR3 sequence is CASSNFYEQYF.